This TCR beta chain was retrieved from a study of human T cells and chemical hapten exposure. The wider study: From small differences in pooled library volume came most of the variation in per-sample TCR yields.

Trimming left V 0 bases short and J 3 bases short, with 11 bases between. CDR1 is KGHSH and CDR2 is LQKENI in the germline V gene. The CDR3 loop spans 15 amino acids. The library attached unique molecular identifiers to individual cDNA molecules. One entry per CDR3 protein results from TCRdb running MiXCR on the 5' RACE reads. The sample consists of 150,000 or so distinct CDR3 sequences, roughly 4.1% of them appearing once. Whole blood that had not been fractionated was the source of extracted total RNA. This clonotype appeared many times. This TCR was sampled from a female donor in good health. J is TRBJ1-2 and V is TRBV18; weak D call: TRBD1 (6 bases). CDR3 bases: TGTGCCAGCTCACCACCGTCAGGGGAGGACTATGGCTACACCTTC. It codes for CASSPPSGEDYGYTF.